This T cell receptor (beta chain) was sequenced during a study of human T cells and chemical hapten exposure. In TCRdb, the RACE reads were re-called with MiXCR into one record per CDR3 protein. The repertoire holds some 46,000 distinct CDR3 sequences, with about 3.9% as singletons. This clonotype was seen repeatedly, ten times or more. V was cut by 1 base and J by 5 bases, with 15 bases left in between. Germline V gene lookup returns CDR1 MGHRA and CDR2 YSYEKL. This CDR3 region has 16 residues. Time point meaning: healthy volunteer bleed at 2 weeks. Someone pulled total RNA out of unfractionated whole blood.

The source of this sequence is a female donor in good health. Some clones in this sample may be carry-over from other donors' samples. The genes are TRBV4-1 and TRBJ1-5; the D gene is possibly TRBD1 (5 bases). Sequences were obtained from whole blood. The CDR3 here is CASSQGQTARYQPQHF. CDR3 bases: TGCGCCAGCAGCCAAGGGCAGACAGCCCGATATCAGCCCCAGCATTTT.